This T cell receptor beta chain appears in the sequencing data of a study of Ad26.COV2.S vaccination and SARS-CoV-2 variants. For this clone: As yet, its antigen is unknown.

The treatment denotes: roughly 20 received Ad26.COV2.S at low or high dose, single or two shots; roughly five received placebo; per-sample allocation not given. Samples analyzed were those drawn on day 63 after the first vaccine or placebo injection. An Ad26 vector expressing Wuhan-strain SARS-CoV-2 spike constituted the vaccine. Some clones are missing from TCRdb's copy, which holds only in-frame ones; the method was immunoSEQ multiplex PCR. The sample includes about 680,000 clones, around 92% seen only once; the top ten take around 1.4%. Study-wide results and caveats: Total T cell responses may have been underestimated by the TCR breadth and depth analyses.

The sample consisted of peripheral blood, taken in a trial of Ad26.COV2.S vaccine versus placebo. This TCR was recovered from a person between 18 and 60 years old who received the Ad26.COV2.S COVID-19 vaccine or a placebo.

Here the CDR3 reads CASSSPMLAKNIQYF. CDR3 DNA: TGTGCCAGCAGCTCCCCGATGTTAGCCAAAAACATTCAGTACTTC. This chain joins TRBV7-9 and TRBJ2-4, with D uncertain. The germline V and J ends were trimmed by 4 bases and 0 bases, with 10 bases remaining between them. The CDR3 length is 15 residues. The germline gives CDR1 SEHNR, CDR2 FQNEAQ (reference sequence).